The T cell receptor beta chain described here comes from a study of CD8 T cells in Susac syndrome. Notes on the study in general: The study's TCR sequencing and HLA analysis covered a relatively small number of individuals, and the study acknowledged this.

With random hexamers, reverse transcription was performed on about 0.45 to 1 ug of RNA. TCRdb itself ran the immunoSEQ multiplex PCR reads through MiXCR, one entry per CDR3 protein. The top ten hold 0.3% of the sample, which has 85,000 to 95,000 distinct CDR3 sequences, 85% to 95% seen once. TCR beta sequences were obtained from blood CD8+ and CD4+ T cells. The CDR3 extends over 14 amino acids. Per germline, CDR1 DFQATT and CDR2 SNEGSKA (reference sequence). V was clipped by 3 bases and J by 0 bases, with 11 bases between them. Concerning this clonotype itself: Its target is unknown.

V usage is TRBV20-1 and J usage is TRBJ1-2; D ambiguous. The sequencing sample was made of CD4+ T cells from PBMCs. This clonotype originated in a human donor with Susac syndrome. The CDR3 DNA is TGCAGTGCTAGTGTTTCTGGGACTAACTATGGCTACACCTTC. Residues: CSASVSGTNYGYTF.